The 12 T cell receptor beta chains listed next were all sequenced from one sample in a study of cytomegalovirus exposure and HLA in healthy donors. The PCR employed 60 Vbeta primers together with 13 Jbeta primers. The assay was immunoSEQ multiplex PCR, and TCRdb's table has in-frame clones only and misses some. The table lists about 140,000 clones, approximately 78% of them singletons, with more than 2.5% in the top ten. What was sequenced was PBMCs. The source of these receptors is a young man in good health and CMV-seropositive.

In its sample, this clone was seen once. The rearrangement uses TRBV2 and TRBJ1-5; D is ambiguous. CDR3 size: 14 residues. V lost 7 bases, J lost 2 bases, and 12 bases lay in between. The V gene's germline CDR1 is SNHLY and CDR2 FYNNEI. The CDR3 DNA is TGTGCCAGCACCCCGTTAACGGGCAATCAGCCCCAGCATTTT. Amino acid sequence: CASTPLTGNQPQHF.

CDR3 region: CASSQGQFQPQHF. The CDR3 nucleotides are TGCGCCAGCAGCCAAGGACAGTTCCAGCCCCAGCATTTT. V usage is TRBV4-1 and J usage is TRBJ1-5, with D perhaps matching TRBD1 (5 bases). Germline CDR1 reads MGHRA; CDR2 reads YSYEKL. Trimming pared 1 base from V and 7 bases from J, leaving 8 bases between. The CDR3 length is 13 residues.

The V and J genes are TRBV27 and TRBJ2-1; D gene unclear. The ends were cut back, 6 bases at V and 4 bases at J, with 13 bases in the middle. The V gene's germline CDR1 is MNHEY and CDR2 SMNVEV (reference sequence). This CDR3 region has 14 residues. Written as DNA, the CDR3 is TGTGCCAGCAGCTTAACAGAGTCATACAATGAGCAGTTCTTC. Protein: CASSLTESYNEQFF.

The chain couples TRBV7-9 to TRBJ2-1, with a possible D match to TRBD2 (5 bases). Germline CDR1 SEHNR, CDR2 FQNEAQ (reference sequence). V lost 5 bases and J 4 bases, leaving 9 bases between the germline ends. CDR3 size: 13 residues. CDR3 sequence reads: CASSPDLYNEQFF. The CDR3 DNA sequence: TGTGCCAGCAGCCCGGACTTGTACAATGAGCAGTTCTTC.

V and J are TRBV6-6 and TRBJ1-6; TRBD1 matches 11 bases. Trimming took 5 bases from V and 7 from J; bases not matched to a gene: 4. There are 15 residues in the CDR3. In germline, CDR1 is MNHNY, CDR2 SVGAGI (reference sequence). CDR3 DNA: TGTGCCAGCAGTGGGACAGGGGGAGGGAATTCACCCCTCCACTTT. This sequence encodes CASSGTGGGNSPLHF.

V and J are TRBV9 and TRBJ1-1; TRBD1 might be the D (5 bases). Deletions cut 3 bases from V and 0 bases from J, with 9 bases between. Germline V gene sequence: CDR1 SGDLS, CDR2 YYNGEE. The CDR3 totals 14 residues. The CDR3 coding sequence is TGTGCCAGCAGCGAGGGGTTTATGAACACTGAAGCTTTCTTT. Translating it yields CASSEGFMNTEAFF.

V gene TRBV6-5 combines with J gene TRBJ2-7; a possible D gene is TRBD1 (6 bases). The CDR3 covers 14 residues. Germline values: CDR1 MNHEY, CDR2 SVGAGI. The V end lost 3 bases, the J end lost 2 bases, and 11 bases lay between the germline ends. Here the CDR3 reads CASSYQGPPYEQYF. The CDR3, as DNA: TGTGCCAGCAGTTATCAGGGGCCCCCCTACGAGCAGTACTTC.

The chain is built from TRBV11-2 and TRBJ2-5, with TRBD2 matching 7 bases. Per germline, CDR1 SGHAT and CDR2 FQNNGV. V shed 1 base and J 1 base; nucleotides not matched to a gene: 3. This CDR3 spans 15 amino acids. The CDR3 protein is CASSLAGGTQETQYF. Here the CDR3 DNA reads TGTGCCAGCAGCTTAGCGGGGGGTACCCAAGAGACCCAGTACTTC. The full variable domain, rest sourced from reference TRBV11-2 and TRBJ2-5, is EAGVAQSPRYKIIEKRQSVAFWCNPISGHATLYWYQQILGQGPKLLIQFQNNGVVDDSQLPKDRFSAERLKGVDSTLKIQPAKLEDSAVYLCASSLAGGTQETQYFGPGTRLLVL.

This clone was recorded a few times. Germline is not matched at one junction end, which may reflect a read error. V gene TRBV7-9 combines with J gene TRBJ1-1; D might be TRBD1 (5 bases). Germline CDR1 SEHNR, CDR2 FQNEAQ (reference sequence). This CDR3 spans 14 amino acids. For the CDR3, the DNA is TGTTCCAGCCGACTCCCCGGGGGTAACACTGAAGCTTTCTTT. Translation: CSSRLPGGNTEAFF. Based on the CDR3 plus reference TRBV7-9 and TRBJ1-1, the full variable domain is DTGVSQNPRHKITKRGQNVTFRCDPISEHNRLYWYRQTLGQGPEFLTYFQNEAQLEKSRLLSDRFSAERPKGSFSTLEIQRTEQGDSAMYLCSSRLPGGNTEAFFGQGTRLTVV.

Turning to this clone: Different DNA sequences within this sample yield the same CDR3. The V gene is TRBV11-2, the J gene TRBJ1-1; a weak D match, TRBD1 (6 bases). Per the germline V gene, CDR1 is SGHAT and CDR2 is FQNNGV. The CDR3 has 12 amino acids. The germline V and J ends were trimmed by 0 bases and 9 bases, with 8 bases remaining between them. The CDR3 reads CASSLDRGKAFF. The CDR3 DNA follows: TGTGCCAGCAGCTTAGACAGGGGCAAAGCTTTCTTT.

This clone showed up just a few times. The rearrangement links TRBV5-1 to TRBJ2-5, with a possible D match to TRBD2 (6 bases). The germline V gene encodes CDR1 SGHRS and CDR2 YFSETQ. Trimming took 4 bases from V and 2 from J, leaving 9 bases between them. CDR3 length equals 13 residues. The CDR3 protein is CASSLEGQETQYF. CDR3 bases: TGCGCCAGCAGCCTGGAGGGGCAAGAGACCCAGTACTTC. The variable domain in full, completed from reference TRBV5-1 and TRBJ2-5, reads KAGVTQTPRYLIKTRGQQVTLSCSPISGHRSVSWYQQTPGQGLQFLFEYFSETQRNKGNFPGRFSGRQFSNSRSEMNVSTLELGDSALYLCASSLEGQETQYFGPGTRLLVL.

The table lists this clone with a count of one. The genes are TRBV11-2 and TRBJ2-1, with TRBD2 as a possible D gene (6 bases). V was shortened by 2 bases and J by 4 bases, with 12 bases between the two germline ends. The CDR3 consists of 15 residues. Germline CDR1 reads SGHAT; CDR2 reads FQNNGV. The chain's CDR3 is CASSLPGTLYNEQFF. In DNA, the CDR3 is TGTGCCAGCAGCTTACCCGGGACTCTGTACAATGAGCAGTTCTTC.